This TCR beta chain came from a study of blood T cell repertoires in COVID-19. Study as a whole: Samples of COVID-19 (acute and convalescent) were obtained from the United States, Italy and Spain. T cells, B-cell-depleted T cells, or PBMCs provided the cDNA or gDNA that served as material.

Source study methods: From reference gene primer amplification, estimates of nucleated cell counts were derived. Generated by immunoSEQ multiplex PCR, the TCRdb table keeps only in-frame clones and is missing some. The DNA was the basis for D and trimming; V, J and clone size are from that table. The table has 65,000 or so clones, 87% seen once. V lost 0 bases to trimming and J lost 4 bases, with 10 bases between them. The CDR3 is 15 amino acids. Looked up from germline, CDR1 is ENHRY and CDR2 is SYGVKD. This clone was counted once. The V gene is TRBV10-3, the J gene TRBJ1-3; D not certain. The sequence was collected from a human donor with acute or convalescent COVID-19. The donor label of this sample is uncertain. Input material: peripheral blood. In DNA, the CDR3 is TGTGCCATCAGTGAGTCTGGGAGGTTGGGAAACACCATATATTTT. It yields the protein CAISESGRLGNTIYF.